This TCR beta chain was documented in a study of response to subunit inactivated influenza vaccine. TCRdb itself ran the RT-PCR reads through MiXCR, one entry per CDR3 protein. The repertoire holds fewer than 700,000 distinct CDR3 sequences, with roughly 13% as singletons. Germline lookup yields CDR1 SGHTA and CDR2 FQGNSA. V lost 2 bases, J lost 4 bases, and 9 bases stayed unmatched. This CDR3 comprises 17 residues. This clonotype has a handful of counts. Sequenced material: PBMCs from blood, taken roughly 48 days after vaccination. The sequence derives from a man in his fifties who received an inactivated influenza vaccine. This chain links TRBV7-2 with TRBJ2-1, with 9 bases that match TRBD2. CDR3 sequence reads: CASSLRAGGVKYNEQFF. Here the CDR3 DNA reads TGTGCCAGCAGCTTAAGGGCGGGGGGGGTTAAGTACAATGAGCAGTTCTTC.